Following are 24 T cell receptor beta chains from one sample sequenced in a study of cytomegalovirus exposure and HLA in healthy donors. 60 Vbeta and 13 Jbeta primers were used in PCR. The assay was immunoSEQ multiplex PCR, and TCRdb's table has in-frame clones only and misses some. Of approximately 140,000 clones detected, roughly 90% appear once; the ten largest clones hold 0.5% to 0.65%. The sample comprised PBMCs. The receptor source for this set is a woman in her 40s in good health and CMV-seronegative.

This chain uses TRBV30 with TRBJ1-2, with 7 nucleotides matching TRBD1. The CDR3 covers 14 residues. Germline CDR1 and CDR2: GTSNPN and SVGIG (reference sequence). V was clipped by 0 bases and J by 4 bases; unmatched bases: 5. CDR3: CAWSVGGKGYGYTF. The CDR3 DNA follows: TGTGCCTGGAGTGTAGGGGGCAAGGGCTATGGCTACACCTTC.

This clone was counted between two and nine times. The rearrangement links TRBV6-1 to TRBJ1-2, with a possible D match to TRBD1 (5 bases). Germline assignment: CDR1 MNHNS and CDR2 SASEGT. CDR3 size: 15 residues. V was clipped by 5 bases and J by 0 bases, with 13 bases between them. The CDR3 protein is CASSLDSRSNYGYTF. The CDR3 nucleotides read TGTGCCAGCAGTCTTGACAGCCGATCTAACTATGGCTACACCTTC.

In the case of this clone: At one end, the junction sequence differs from germline, possibly due to a read error. The V call is TRBV7-9, the J call TRBJ2-5; TRBD1 agrees at 8 bases. Germline V gene sequence: CDR1 SEHNR, CDR2 FQNEAQ (reference sequence). The CDR3 spans 16 residues. CDR3 sequence: CSSSLRQGAILETQYF. The CDR3 DNA is TGTTCCAGCAGCTTGCGGCAGGGGGCAATCCTGGAGACCCAGTACTTC.

This clone was found once. The rearrangement joins TRBV5-1 to TRBJ1-2; no clear D gene. This CDR3 region has 15 residues. Trimming stripped 2 bases from V and 4 bases from J, with 15 bases between. CDR1 SGHRS and CDR2 YFSETQ come from the germline V gene. The CDR3 sequence is CASSFGGSLVYGYTF. CDR3 bases: TGCGCCAGCAGCTTTGGCGGGTCGCTAGTCTATGGCTACACCTTC.

This chain uses TRBV18 with TRBJ2-7; 10 bases agree with TRBD1. Per germline, CDR1 KGHSH and CDR2 LQKENI. V gave up 2 bases and J gave up 7 bases; unmatched junction bases: 8. This CDR3 has 15 amino acids. CDR3 loop: CASSPTDRGRVEQYF. Written as DNA, the CDR3 is TGTGCCAGCTCACCAACGGACAGGGGGAGAGTGGAGCAGTACTTC.

This chain connects TRBV2 to TRBJ1-4, with a tentative D call TRBD1 (5 bases). The CDR3 is 13 residues long. Germline CDR1 SNHLY, CDR2 FYNNEI. V gave up 5 bases and J gave up 5 bases, with 9 bases separating them. The DNA for the CDR3 is TGTGCCAGCAGTAGACAGATAAATGAAAAACTGTTTTTT. It specifies CASSRQINEKLFF.

A single count supports this clone. The chain uses TRBV6-4 and TRBJ1-1, with TRBD1 matching 7 bases. The CDR3 extends over 15 amino acids. The germline V gene encodes CDR1 MRHNA and CDR2 SNTAGT. Trimming at V came to 2 bases and at J to 6 bases, leaving 9 bases not matched to a gene. CDR3 nucleotide sequence: TGTGCCAGCAGTGACCCTGGACAGGACGGGGCTGAAGCTTTCTTT. Its protein product is CASSDPGQDGAEAFF.

The rearrangement links TRBV5-1 to TRBJ2-7; possibly TRBD1 for D (6 bases). Trimming shortened V by 0 bases and J by 3 bases, and 10 bases separated the two germline ends. This CDR3 has 14 amino acids. The germline gives CDR1 SGHRS, CDR2 YFSETQ. As DNA, the CDR3 is TGCGCCAGCAGCTTGGACAGGGAGAGCTACGAGCAGTACTTC. This gives the protein CASSLDRESYEQYF.

This chain connects TRBV28 to TRBJ1-5, with D tentatively TRBD1 (6 bases). V lost 7 bases and J lost 6, with 16 bases in between. This CDR3 has 14 amino acids. The germline V gene has CDR1 MDHEN and CDR2 SYDVKM. CDR3 protein: CASTIITGFQPQHF. DNA for the CDR3: TGTGCCAGCACCATCATTACAGGGTTTCAGCCCCAGCATTTT.

This chain connects TRBV19 to TRBJ1-5, with TRBD1 identical over 7 bases. The J segment lost 0 bases and the V segment lost 7 bases, leaving 15 bases of the junction unmatched. The CDR3 sequence is 18 residues long. Germline loops: CDR1 LNHDA, CDR2 SQIVND (reference sequence). CDR3 protein: CASTRDSPTPTSNQPQHF. In nucleotides, the CDR3 is TGTGCCAGTACCCGGGACAGCCCAACTCCTACTAGCAATCAGCCCCAGCATTTT. The full variable domain, its missing parts supplied by reference TRBV19 and TRBJ1-5, is DGGITQSPKYLFRKEGQNVTLSCEQNLNHDAMYWYRQDPGQGLRLIYYSQIVNDFQKGDIAEGYSVSREKKESFPLTVTSAQKNPTAFYLCASTRDSPTPTSNQPQHFGDGTRLSIL.

The V gene is TRBV7-3, the J gene TRBJ1-3, with 8 bases matching TRBD1. The V gene end was trimmed by 3 bases and the J gene end by 1 base; junction bases not matched to a gene: 2. This CDR3 is built from 15 residues. Germline CDR1 and CDR2: SGHTA and FQGTGA. In DNA form, the CDR3 reads TGTGCCAGCAGCTTTACAGGGGGATCTGGAAACACCATATATTTT. Translated, it gives CASSFTGGSGNTIYF.

The rearrangement uses TRBV7-9 and TRBJ1-2; D might be TRBD1 (6 bases). V was cut by 2 bases and J by 9 bases, with 13 bases left in between. Germline values: CDR1 SEHNR, CDR2 FQNEAQ (reference sequence). This CDR3 has 13 residues. CDR3: CASSLTRGNRYTF. DNA of the CDR3: TGTGCCAGCAGCTTAACGAGGGGGAATCGCTACACCTTC.

The chain is built from TRBV11-2 and TRBJ2-2; 8 bases agree with TRBD2. This CDR3 comprises 15 residues. Germline CDR1 and CDR2: SGHAT and FQNNGV. Trimming at V came to 3 bases and at J to 5 bases, leaving 5 bases not matched to a gene. The CDR3 reads CASSLFSGVTGELFF. CDR3 nucleotides: TGTGCCAGCAGCTTGTTTAGCGGGGTTACCGGGGAGCTGTTTTTT.

The V call is TRBV5-1, the J call TRBJ2-2; D is uncertain. Trimming cost V 7 bases and J 4 bases, with 8 bases left between them. Germline CDR1 reads SGHRS; CDR2 reads YFSETQ. CDR3 length equals 12 residues. CDR3 sequence reads: CASGTATGELFF. Here the CDR3 DNA reads TGCGCCAGCGGAACAGCCACCGGGGAGCTGTTTTTT.

This chain uses TRBV4-3 with TRBJ2-6, with 7 bases lining up with TRBD1. The CDR3 is 18 residues long. The V gene end was trimmed by 1 base and the J gene end by 0 bases; junction bases not matched to a gene: 6. Germline CDR1 is LGHNA and CDR2 is YSLEER. CDR3 in amino acids: CASSQGGTESSGANVLTF. The DNA of the CDR3 is TGCGCCAGCAGCCAAGGAGGGACAGAGAGCTCTGGGGCCAACGTCCTGACTTTC.

V and J are TRBV7-9 and TRBJ1-5; TRBD1 matches 8 bases. J lost 6 bases, V lost 4 bases, and 5 bases had no gene match. CDR1 is SEHNR and CDR2 is FQNEAQ in the germline V gene (reference sequence). The CDR3 runs 14 residues. The CDR3 region has the DNA TGTGCCAGCAGCTCACAGGGGGGGGCTCAGCCCCAGCATTTT. Its protein product is CASSSQGGAQPQHF.

The chain carries TRBV19 and TRBJ2-5; 9 bases are shared with TRBD2. This CDR3 spans 14 amino acids. The junction had 4 bases not matched to a gene; V was cut back by 4 bases and J by 4 bases. CDR1 is LNHDA, CDR2 SQIVND, per germline (reference sequence). The CDR3 reads CASSKLSGRETQYF. CDR3 in DNA: TGTGCCAGTAGTAAGCTTAGCGGGAGAGAGACCCAGTACTTC. Complete variable domain (other parts from reference TRBV19 and TRBJ2-5): DGGITQSPKYLFRKEGQNVTLSCEQNLNHDAMYWYRQDPGQGLRLIYYSQIVNDFQKGDIAEGYSVSREKKESFPLTVTSAQKNPTAFYLCASSKLSGRETQYFGPGTRLLVL.

This chain uses TRBV4-1 with TRBJ2-4; possibly TRBD1 for D (5 bases). CDR1 is MGHRA and CDR2 is YSYEKL in the germline V gene. Trimming stripped 1 base from V and 8 bases from J, with 15 bases between. CDR3 size: 15 residues. CDR3 in amino acids: CASSQGWGLEDIQYF. The CDR3 nucleotides are TGCGCCAGCAGCCAAGGTTGGGGCCTTGAGGACATTCAGTACTTC.

As for this clone: This sample also contains other DNA sequences that code for the same CDR3. This chain links TRBV2 with TRBJ2-1; 9 positions match TRBD2. Germline CDR1 reads SNHLY; CDR2 reads FYNNEI. Trimming cost V 6 bases and J 0 bases; bases outside gene matches: 15. This CDR3 is built from 19 residues. The CDR3: CASSELMTSGYDSYNEQFF. The CDR3 region has the DNA TGTGCCAGCAGCGAATTGATGACTAGCGGCTATGACTCCTACAATGAGCAGTTCTTC.

This clone was counted once. The genes are TRBV5-6 and TRBJ2-7, with a possible D match to TRBD2 (7 bases). The CDR3 is 13 residues long. Germline V gene data show CDR1 as SGHDT and CDR2 as YYEEEE. Trimming left V 7 bases short and J 6 bases short, with 17 bases between. This chain's CDR3 is CASGRGAKGEQYF. The DNA of the CDR3 is TGTGCCAGCGGCCGGGGGGCAAAGGGCGAGCAGTACTTC.

The chain links TRBV9 to TRBJ1-1; D call uncertain. Germline lookup yields CDR1 SGDLS and CDR2 YYNGEE. Trimming left V 3 bases short and J 4 bases short, with 10 bases between. The CDR3 has 13 residues. CDR3 residues: CASSGAGGTEAFF. The CDR3 DNA is TGTGCCAGCAGCGGAGCAGGAGGCACTGAAGCTTTCTTT.

The chain recombines TRBV7-9 with TRBJ1-2; TRBD1 agrees at 10 bases. J was trimmed by 4 bases and V by 4 bases; bases with no gene match: 6. This CDR3 region has 15 residues. Germline V lookup: CDR1 SEHNR, CDR2 FQNEAQ (reference sequence). CDR3 nucleotide sequence: TGTGCCAGCAGCTCTAGGGACAGGGGTTCCTATGGCTACACCTTC. This encodes CASSSRDRGSYGYTF.

The CDR3 protein is CASSLASGNVNEQFF. The CDR3 coding sequence is TGCGCCAGCAGCTTGGCGAGCGGGAATGTCAATGAGCAGTTCTTC. This chain links TRBV5-1 with TRBJ2-1; 7 nucleotides agree with TRBD2. The length of the CDR3 is 15 residues. CDR1 is SGHRS and CDR2 is YFSETQ in the germline V gene. J lost 6 bases, V lost 0 bases, and 6 bases had no gene match.

The chain uses TRBV19 and TRBJ2-2, with D perhaps TRBD1 (6 bases). Germline CDR1 and CDR2: LNHDA and SQIVND (reference sequence). This CDR3 has 17 amino acids. Trimming stripped 1 base from V and 5 bases from J, with 17 bases between. The CDR3: CASSIGNTGSWTGELFF. The CDR3 DNA follows: TGTGCCAGTAGTATAGGGAACACAGGGAGTTGGACCGGGGAGCTGTTTTTT.